This T cell receptor (beta chain) was profiled in a study of T cells in Graves' hyperthyroidism and ophthalmopathy. Orbital computed tomography, thyroid ultrasound, serum thyroxine and TRAb, and clinical symptoms together informed the diagnoses. J was trimmed by 6 bases and V by 5 bases; bases with no gene match: 15. Germline assignment: CDR1 MDHEN and CDR2 SYDVKM. The length of the CDR3 is 16 residues. The source material, RNA transcripts, was used to amplify TCR beta CDR3 regions. TCR CDR3 regions were first amplified by RT-PCR with HTBI primers. TCRdb used MiXCR to reprocess the multiplex PCR reads, holding one entry per CDR3 protein. The sample shows approximately 400,000 distinct CDR3 sequences, approximately 14% of them seen only once. This clonotype was observed many times.

The origin of this receptor is a woman aged 18-30 years with Graves' hyperthyroidism that later progressed to Graves' ophthalmopathy. The sample taken for sequencing was blood. This chain connects TRBV28 to TRBJ2-5; 7 bases agree with TRBD2. CDR3 amino acids: CASSPRALGGFKTQYF. In DNA, the CDR3 is TGTGCCAGCAGTCCTCGGGCCCTGGGAGGGTTTAAGACCCAGTACTTC.